This TCR beta chain is from a study of blood T cell repertoires in COVID-19. In the study overall: Sites across the United States, Italy and Spain contributed samples from acute and convalescent COVID-19. PBMCs, B-cell-depleted T cells, or T cells were the source of the cDNA or gDNA that made up the material.

Per the authors' pipeline: Scientists estimated how many nucleated cells there were by amplifying reference gene primers. Sequenced by immunoSEQ multiplex PCR; TCRdb stores in-frame clones only, minus some. The V and J calls and clone size come from that table; D and trimming were worked out from the DNA. Among approximately 100,000 clones listed, roughly 87% were seen once. The material sequenced was peripheral blood. This clonotype was obtained from a woman aged 55-70 years with acute or convalescent COVID-19.

CDR3 loop: CASSRRGTSSYNEQFF. CDR3 coding DNA: TGTGCCAGCAGCAGGCGGGGGACCTCCTCCTACAATGAGCAGTTCTTC. This chain uses TRBV27 with TRBJ2-1, with TRBD2 identical over 7 bases. This CDR3 spans 16 amino acids. V was clipped by 6 bases and J by 0 bases; unmatched bases: 8. Germline CDR1 and CDR2: MNHEY and SMNVEV (reference sequence).